These 32 T cell receptor beta chains came from one sample sequenced in a study of CD8+CD57+ T cells in acquired aplastic anemia. It was genomic DNA that served as the template for profiling TCR beta VDJ and CDR3. TCRdb re-analysed the reads in MiXCR, keeping a single row per CDR3 protein. The sample has roughly 240,000 distinct CDR3 sequences; around 43% are singletons. Those patients picked for sequencing had displayed CD8+CD57+ cell expansion on flow cytometry. What was sequenced was sorted CD4+, CD8+, or CD8+CD57+ T cells (not recorded which) from PBMCs. Receptors originate from a human donor with aplastic anemia.

In DNA form, the CDR3 reads TGTGCCAGCAGCCCAACCGGGACAGGGACCTCTGGGGCCAACGTCCTGACTTTC. Its protein is CASSPTGTGTSGANVLTF. The gene calls are TRBV7-6 and TRBJ2-6; TRBD1 aligns across 9 bases. The ends lost 5 bases at V and 0 bases at J; junction bases unmatched: 8. CDR1 SGHVS and CDR2 FNYEAQ come from the germline V gene. The CDR3 loop spans 18 amino acids.

The chain carries TRBV10-3 and TRBJ1-4; 9 nucleotides align to TRBD1. Germline CDR1 and CDR2: ENHRY and SYGVKD. The V gene end was trimmed by 10 bases and the J gene end by 8 bases; junction bases not matched to a gene: 17. The length of the CDR3 is 16 residues. Here the CDR3 DNA reads TGTGCCAGCAGCTCCGGGGGGGGACAGGGATCCGAAAAACTGTTTTTT. This codes for CASSSGGGQGSEKLFF.

In this sample, this clonotype turned up once. One base away lies a much larger clone, so this may be a sequencing read error. The V and J genes are TRBV7-9 and TRBJ2-2, with a weak D call TRBD1 (6 bases). With 7 bases removed from V and 0 bases from J, the gap between germline ends came to 12 bases. The CDR3 totals 15 residues. The V gene's germline CDR1 is SEHNR and CDR2 FQNEAQ (reference sequence). The CDR3 DNA follows: TGTGCCAGCAACCCCCGACAGGCGAACACCGGGGAGCTGTTTTTT. This translates into CASNPRQANTGELFF. Full variable domain (remainder filled in from reference TRBV7-9 and TRBJ2-2): DTGVSQNPRHKITKRGQNVTFRCDPISEHNRLYWYRQTLGQGPEFLTYFQNEAQLEKSRLLSDRFSAERPKGSFSTLEIQRTEQGDSAMYLCASNPRQANTGELFFGEGSRLTVL.

This clonotype has ten or more counts. The rearrangement joins TRBV6-1 to TRBJ1-6; weak D call: TRBD1 (5 bases). CDR1 and CDR2 from the germline V gene are MNHNS and SASEGT. Between the trimmed V and J ends, which lost 1 base and 9 bases, there was a span of 13 bases. There are 15 residues in the CDR3. CDR3 DNA: TGTGCCAGCAGTGAAGGTGGGGCAGCCTCTTCACCCCTCCACTTT. This sequence encodes CASSEGGAASSPLHF.

This chain uses TRBV27 with TRBJ2-5, with D possibly matching TRBD2 (5 bases). Germline lookup yields CDR1 MNHEY and CDR2 SMNVEV (reference sequence). V was clipped by 3 bases and J by 3 bases, with 8 bases between them. CDR3 length: 13 amino acids. CDR3 sequence (DNA): TGTGCCAGCAGTTTTTGGGGAGAAGAGACCCAGTACTTC. Protein sequence: CASSFWGEETQYF.

This clonotype was observed at least ten times. The rearrangement links TRBV6-5 to TRBJ2-1; D unclear. V was trimmed by 2 bases and J by 0 bases, leaving 11 bases between them. The germline V gene has CDR1 MNHEY and CDR2 SVGAGI. There are 16 residues in the CDR3. DNA for the CDR3: TGTGCCAGCAGTTACAAGGCGGTTCGCTCCTACAATGAGCAGTTCTTC. Translating it yields CASSYKAVRSYNEQFF.

The gene calls are TRBV9 and TRBJ2-1; 11 positions match TRBD2. Germline lookup yields CDR1 SGDLS and CDR2 YYNGEE. V lost 2 bases to trimming and J lost 8 bases; unmatched junction nucleotides: 6. The CDR3 contains 15 residues. The CDR3 loop reads CASSVGTSGEDEQFF. CDR3 sequence (DNA): TGTGCCAGCAGCGTCGGGACTAGCGGAGAGGATGAGCAGTTCTTC.

This clonotype was picked up many times. The chain uses TRBV6-6 and TRBJ2-7; unclear D gene. V was shortened by 0 bases and J by 3 bases, with 9 bases between the two germline ends. CDR3 size: 14 residues. Germline CDR1 reads MNHNY; CDR2 reads SVGAGI (reference sequence). CDR3 in DNA: TGTGCCAGCAGTTACTCGGCTAGTCACTACGAGCAGTACTTC. Translation: CASSYSASHYEQYF.

The chain employs TRBV24-1 and TRBJ2-3, with 8 bases fitting TRBD2. The germline V gene encodes CDR1 KGHDR and CDR2 SFDVKD. The length of the CDR3 is 15 residues. V lost 5 bases to trimming and J lost 1 base; unmatched junction nucleotides: 4. CDR3: CATSAWREGTDTQYF. The CDR3 bases are TGTGCCACCAGTGCGTGGCGGGAGGGCACAGATACGCAGTATTTT.

The V and J genes are TRBV10-3 and TRBJ2-7, with D perhaps TRBD1 (6 bases). The CDR3 extends over 13 amino acids. The V end was cut by 7 bases, the J end by 1 base, with 11 bases between. Germline-derived CDR1 and CDR2 are ENHRY and SYGVKD. This CDR3 reads CAIKAGESYEQYF. CDR3 coding DNA: TGTGCCATCAAGGCAGGGGAGTCCTACGAGCAGTACTTC.

This clonotype was observed a handful of times. The J gene is TRBJ2-7, the V gene TRBV7-8; the D gene is possibly TRBD1 (6 bases). CDR1 SGHVS and CDR2 FQNEAQ come from the germline V gene. V gave up 3 bases and J gave up 6 bases, with 15 bases separating them. This CDR3 has 14 residues. CDR3 nucleotide sequence: TGTGCCAGCAGCTTCAGGGGTGCAACCCCCGAGCAGTACTTC. Its protein is CASSFRGATPEQYF.

This clonotype was detected ten times or more. CDR3 in DNA: TGTGCCAGTAGTATAGGGGGGGGGGCCGGGGAGCTGTTTTTT. As protein: CASSIGGGAGELFF. This chain connects TRBV19 to TRBJ2-2; 7 positions match TRBD2. The CDR3 has 14 amino acids. The germline V gene has CDR1 LNHDA and CDR2 SQIVND (reference sequence). J gave up 6 bases and V 1 base, and 2 bases lay outside the gene matches.

Turning to this clonotype: A read error is likely, as this CDR3 ends without the conserved phenylalanine or tryptophan. This chain connects TRBV25-1 to TRBJ1-5, with D unresolved. From germline, CDR1 is MGHDK and CDR2 SYGVNS. This CDR3 comprises 14 residues. The CDR3, as DNA: TGTGCCAGCAGTGAATTGAACAGTTATCAGCCTCAGCATTCT. This sequence encodes CASSELNSYQPQHS.

This clonotype was counted many times. This sequence may be a read error, since a much larger clone differs from it by one base. V and J are TRBV25-1 and TRBJ2-3; D is perhaps TRBD2 (6 bases). The CDR3 covers 16 residues. Trimming left V 4 bases short and J 4 bases short, with 18 bases between. The germline V gene has CDR1 MGHDK and CDR2 SYGVNS. CDR3 nucleotides: TGTGCCAGCAGTGGACTTGGGATGGGGGAGGCAGATACGCAGTATTTT. Protein: CASSGLGMGEADTQYF. The full variable domain, in which reference TRBV25-1 and TRBJ2-3 provide the parts outside the CDR3, is EADIYQTPRYLVIGTGKKITLECSQTMGHDKMYWYQQDPGMELHLIHYSYGVNSTEKGDLSSESTVSRIRTEHFPLTLESARPSHTSQYLCASSGLGMGEADTQYFGPGTRLTVL.

The genes are TRBV7-3 and TRBJ2-5; 13 nucleotides match TRBD2. Trimming at V came to 5 bases and at J to 2 bases, leaving 5 bases not matched to a gene. The V gene's germline CDR1 is SGHTA and CDR2 FQGTGA. The length of the CDR3 is 16 residues. The DNA for the CDR3 is TGTGCCAGCAGCCCCGGACTAGCGGGAGAACAAGAGACCCAGTACTTC. Protein: CASSPGLAGEQETQYF.

Concerning this clonotype: One base away lies a much larger clone, so this may be a sequencing read error. This chain joins TRBV5-1 and TRBJ1-1, with TRBD1 matching over 9 bases. J lost 4 bases, V lost 3 bases, and 7 bases had no gene match. The CDR3 length is 15 residues. Germline lookup yields CDR1 SGHRS and CDR2 YFSETQ. CDR3 sequence reads: CASSSVGTGSTEAFF. DNA of the CDR3: TGCGCCAGCAGCTCGGTGGGGACAGGGAGCACTGAAGCTTTCTTT.

The chain joins TRBV7-8 to TRBJ2-5; no reliable D call. Germline V lookup: CDR1 SGHVS, CDR2 FQNEAQ. The V end was cut by 1 base, the J end by 1 base, with 13 bases between. This CDR3 has 16 amino acids. The chain's CDR3 is CASSLGLGKFQETQYF. CDR3 in DNA: TGTGCCAGCAGCTTAGGTCTGGGAAAATTCCAAGAGACCCAGTACTTC.

This rearrangement joins TRBV5-4 to TRBJ2-7; D is unclear. There are 13 residues in the CDR3. The V gene's germline CDR1 is SGHNT and CDR2 YYREEE (reference sequence). Trimming stripped 2 bases from V and 3 bases from J, with 9 bases between. CDR3 region: CASSLGPIYEQYV. In DNA, the CDR3 is TGTGCCAGCAGCTTAGGCCCGATCTACGAGCAGTACGTC.

This clonotype was observed a few times. The chain links TRBV7-9 to TRBJ2-4, with a tentative D call TRBD1 (6 bases). Trimming left V 1 base short and J 1 base short, with 11 bases between. The CDR3 covers 16 residues. Germline CDR1 is SEHNR and CDR2 is FQNEAQ (reference sequence). The CDR3 protein is CASSLVGQGAKNIQYF. DNA of the CDR3: TGTGCCAGCAGCTTAGTAGGGCAGGGGGCCAAAAACATTCAGTACTTC.

This clonotype was detected many times. CDR3 nucleotide sequence: TGTGCCAGCAGCCCTCGACACTTGAGCTCCTACGAGCAGTACTTC. This gives the protein CASSPRHLSSYEQYF. The rearrangement uses TRBV5-8 and TRBJ2-7, with D uncertain. V was clipped by 4 bases and J by 0 bases, with 14 bases between them. Per germline, CDR1 SGHTS and CDR2 YDEGEE. This CDR3 has 15 amino acids.

This rearrangement joins TRBV27 to TRBJ2-5, with D perhaps TRBD1 (6 bases). The CDR3 is made up of 14 amino acids. V was pared by 7 bases and J by 2 bases, with 14 bases between. Germline values: CDR1 MNHEY, CDR2 SMNVEV (reference sequence). The CDR3 nucleotides read TGTGCCAGCATTGCTGGGGGCGGGCAAGAGACCCAGTACTTC. Residues: CASIAGGGQETQYF.

This clonotype showed up just a few times. With a much larger clone just one base away, this may be a read error. DNA of the CDR3: TGCGCCAGCAGCCAAGAACGGTCATACGAGCAGTACTTC. Its protein is CASSQERSYEQYF. V gene TRBV4-3 combines with J gene TRBJ2-7; D is undetermined. The germline V and J ends were trimmed by 0 bases and 4 bases, with 7 bases remaining between them. In germline, CDR1 is LGHNA, CDR2 YSLEER. The CDR3 runs 13 residues.

The chain is built from TRBV7-9 and TRBJ2-5; 7 bases align to TRBD1. Germline V gives CDR1 SEHNR, CDR2 FQNEAQ (reference sequence). The CDR3 contains 12 residues. Losses at the gene ends were 10 bases for V and 2 bases for J; bases not matched to a gene: 4. Written as DNA, the CDR3 is TGTGCCACGGGACAGATACAAGAGACCCAGTACTTC. Translated, it gives CATGQIQETQYF.

The chain uses TRBV29-1 and TRBJ1-5; TRBD1 is a possible D gene (5 bases). This CDR3 contains 13 residues. Germline V CDR1 and CDR2: SQVTM, ANQGSEA. Between the trimmed V and J ends, which lost 6 bases and 7 bases, there was a span of 16 bases. The CDR3 DNA sequence: TGCAGCGTATCGACAGCCTTAGGGCAGCCCCAGCATTTT. It is translated as CSVSTALGQPQHF.

This clonotype was seen repeatedly, ten times or more. The J gene is TRBJ2-3, the V gene TRBV9; 7 bases map to TRBD2. CDR1 is SGDLS and CDR2 is YYNGEE in the germline V gene. This CDR3 has 16 residues. With 4 bases clipped from V and 6 bases from J, the junction kept 14 bases outside the gene matches. For the CDR3, the DNA is TGTGCCAGCAGCCCACGGTCGGGCGGGAGAGGGGATACGCAGTATTTT. Translating gives CASSPRSGGRGDTQYF.

This clonotype was picked up a small number of times. The chain is built from TRBV7-8 and TRBJ2-1, with 11 nucleotides matching TRBD2. Per germline, CDR1 SGHVS and CDR2 FQNEAQ. The CDR3 sequence is 15 residues long. Trimming removed 6 bases from V and 7 bases from J; junction bases left unmatched: 8. CDR3 in amino acids: CASSHIAGGPNEQFF. In DNA, the CDR3 is TGTGCCAGCAGTCACATAGCGGGAGGGCCGAATGAGCAGTTCTTC.

This clonotype was seen many times. V is TRBV15 and J is TRBJ2-3, with TRBD2 as a possible D gene (6 bases). The CDR3 totals 16 residues. The germline CDR1 and CDR2 sequences are LNHNV and YYDKDF (reference sequence). V was pared by 0 bases and J by 4 bases, with 14 bases between. The CDR3 loop reads CATSRDRGRGPDTQYF. In DNA form, the CDR3 reads TGTGCCACCAGCAGAGATCGTGGGCGGGGTCCAGATACGCAGTATTTT. Full variable domain (missing parts from reference TRBV15 and TRBJ2-3): DAMVIQNPRYQVTQFGKPVTLSCSQTLNHNVMYWYQQKSSQAPKLLFHYYDKDFNNEADTPDNFQSRRPNTSFCFLDIRSPGLGDTAMYLCATSRDRGRGPDTQYFGPGTRLTVL.

A remark on this clonotype: The junction and the germline gene differ at one end; a read error may be behind it. The CDR3: CASSQVGEQSF. The CDR3 DNA reads as TGCGCCAGCAGCCAAGTTGGGGAGCAGTCCTTC. The chain joins TRBV4-3 to TRBJ2-1, with D possibly TRBD2 on 5 matching bases. Germline CDR1 and CDR2: LGHNA and YSLEER. The CDR3 loop spans 11 amino acids.

This clonotype was seen repeatedly, ten times or more. The V call is TRBV5-1, the J call TRBJ1-1, with D uncertain. The germline V and J ends were trimmed by 5 bases and 1 base, with 15 bases remaining between them. The CDR3 length is 15 residues. Germline values: CDR1 SGHRS, CDR2 YFSETQ. The CDR3 region has the DNA TGCGCCAGCAGGAGGTTCGACGGCCCGAACACTGAAGCTTTCTTT. Protein sequence: CASRRFDGPNTEAFF. The full variable domain, its missing parts supplied by reference TRBV5-1 and TRBJ1-1, is KAGVTQTPRYLIKTRGQQVTLSCSPISGHRSVSWYQQTPGQGLQFLFEYFSETQRNKGNFPGRFSGRQFSNSRSEMNVSTLELGDSALYLCASRRFDGPNTEAFFGQGTRLTVV.

The chain is built from TRBV6-4 and TRBJ1-2; D unclear. Looked up from germline, CDR1 is MRHNA and CDR2 is SNTAGT. The ends were cut back, 0 bases at V and 8 bases at J, with 4 bases in the middle. The CDR3 is 11 amino acids. CDR3: CASSDSSGYTF. The CDR3 nucleotides read TGTGCCAGCAGTGACTCTAGCGGCTACACCTTC.

In its sample, this clonotype was seen once. The CDR3 region is CASGAGQPQYF. The DNA for the CDR3 is TGTGCCAGCGGGGCCGGGCAGCCCCAGTACTTC. The chain links TRBV7-6 to TRBJ2-5, with TRBD1 as a possible D gene (5 bases). Germline V gene lookup returns CDR1 SGHVS and CDR2 FNYEAQ. Trimming took 8 bases from V and 9 from J, leaving 13 bases between them. The CDR3 runs to 11 residues.

The chain combines TRBV28 with TRBJ2-1, with 8 positions matching TRBD2. V lost 6 bases to trimming and J lost 0 bases; unmatched junction nucleotides: 7. Germline CDR1 is MDHEN and CDR2 is SYDVKM. This CDR3 is built from 16 residues. The CDR3 nucleotides are TGTGCCAGCAGAAACGAGCGGGGGAGCTCCTACAATGAGCAGTTCTTC. It is translated as CASRNERGSSYNEQFF.